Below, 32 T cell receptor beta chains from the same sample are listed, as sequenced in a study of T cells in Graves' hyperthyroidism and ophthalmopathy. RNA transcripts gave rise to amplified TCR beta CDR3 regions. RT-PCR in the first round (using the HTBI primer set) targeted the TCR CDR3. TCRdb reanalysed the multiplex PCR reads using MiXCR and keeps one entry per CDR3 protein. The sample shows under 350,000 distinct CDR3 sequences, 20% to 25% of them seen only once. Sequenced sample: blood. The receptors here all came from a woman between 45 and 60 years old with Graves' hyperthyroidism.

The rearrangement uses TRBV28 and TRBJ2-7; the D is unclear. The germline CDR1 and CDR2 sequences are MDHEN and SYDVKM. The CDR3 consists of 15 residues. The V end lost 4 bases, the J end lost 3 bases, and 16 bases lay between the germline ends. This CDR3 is CASSYKNRAGYEQYF. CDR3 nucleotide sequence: TGTGCCAGCAGTTACAAGAACCGGGCAGGCTACGAGCAGTACTTC.

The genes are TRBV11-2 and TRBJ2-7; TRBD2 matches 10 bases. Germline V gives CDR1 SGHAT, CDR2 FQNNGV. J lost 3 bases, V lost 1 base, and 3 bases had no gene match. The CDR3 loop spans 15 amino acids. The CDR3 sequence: CASSLVAGGYYEQYF. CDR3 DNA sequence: TGTGCCAGCAGCTTAGTAGCGGGAGGATACTACGAGCAGTACTTC.

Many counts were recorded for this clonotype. The CDR3 sequence: CASRTGVQPQHF. The CDR3 DNA reads as TGTGCCAGTCGGACAGGGGTCCAGCCCCAGCATTTT. The V gene is TRBV28, the J gene TRBJ1-5, with TRBD1 matching over 9 bases. Trimming removed 9 bases from V and 7 bases from J; junction bases left unmatched: 4. Germline V lookup: CDR1 MDHEN, CDR2 SYDVKM. There are 12 residues in the CDR3.

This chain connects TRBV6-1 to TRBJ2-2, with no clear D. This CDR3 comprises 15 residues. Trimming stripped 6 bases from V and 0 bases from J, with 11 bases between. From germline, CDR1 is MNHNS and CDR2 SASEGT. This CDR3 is CASRRSSANTGELFF. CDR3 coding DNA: TGTGCCAGCAGGAGAAGTTCGGCGAACACCGGGGAGCTGTTTTTT.

The CDR3 reads CSARGPTANTEAFF. The DNA of the CDR3 is TGCAGTGCTAGAGGGCCGACAGCGAACACTGAAGCTTTCTTT. This rearrangement joins TRBV20-1 to TRBJ1-1; a possible D gene is TRBD1 (5 bases). The V end lost 1 base, the J end lost 1 base, and 10 bases lay between the germline ends. Germline V gene lookup returns CDR1 DFQATT and CDR2 SNEGSKA (reference sequence). This CDR3 has 14 amino acids.

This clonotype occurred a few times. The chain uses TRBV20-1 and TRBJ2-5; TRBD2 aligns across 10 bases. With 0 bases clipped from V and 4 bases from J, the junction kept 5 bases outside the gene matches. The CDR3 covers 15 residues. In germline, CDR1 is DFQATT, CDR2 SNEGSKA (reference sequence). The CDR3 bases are TGCAGTGCTAGAGACAAAGCGGGGGGGAGAGAGACCCAGTACTTC. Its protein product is CSARDKAGGRETQYF.

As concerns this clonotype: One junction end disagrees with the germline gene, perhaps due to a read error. This CDR3 is CASSRTSTYGYTF. The CDR3 nucleotides are TGCGCCAGCAGTCGGACTTCCACATATGGCTACACCTTC. V gene TRBV6-9 combines with J gene TRBJ1-2; unclear D gene. This CDR3 is built from 13 residues. Germline CDR1 reads MNHGY; CDR2 reads SVAAGI.

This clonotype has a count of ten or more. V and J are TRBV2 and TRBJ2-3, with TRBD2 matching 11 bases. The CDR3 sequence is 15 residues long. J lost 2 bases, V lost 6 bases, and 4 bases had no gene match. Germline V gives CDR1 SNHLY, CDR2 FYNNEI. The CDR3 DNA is TGTGCCAGCAGCCAGACTAGCGGGAACACAGATACGCAGTATTTT. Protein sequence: CASSQTSGNTDTQYF.

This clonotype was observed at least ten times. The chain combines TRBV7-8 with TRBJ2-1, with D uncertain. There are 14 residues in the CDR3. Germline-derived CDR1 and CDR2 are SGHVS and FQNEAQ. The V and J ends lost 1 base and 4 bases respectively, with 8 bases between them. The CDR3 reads CASSLGANYNEQFF. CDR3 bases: TGTGCCAGCAGCTTAGGGGCTAATTACAATGAGCAGTTCTTC.

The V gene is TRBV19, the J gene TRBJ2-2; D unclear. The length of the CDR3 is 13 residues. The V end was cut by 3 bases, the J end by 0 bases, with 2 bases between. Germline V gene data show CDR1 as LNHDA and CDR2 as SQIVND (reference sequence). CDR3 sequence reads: CASSIANTGELFF. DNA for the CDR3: TGTGCCAGTAGTATCGCGAACACCGGGGAGCTGTTTTTT.

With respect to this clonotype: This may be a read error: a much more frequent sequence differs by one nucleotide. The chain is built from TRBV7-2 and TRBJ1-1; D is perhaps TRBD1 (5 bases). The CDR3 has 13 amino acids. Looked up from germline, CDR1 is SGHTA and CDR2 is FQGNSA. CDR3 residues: CASSFYRPTETFF. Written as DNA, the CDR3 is TGTGCCAGCAGCTTCTACAGGCCCACTGAAACTTTCTTT.

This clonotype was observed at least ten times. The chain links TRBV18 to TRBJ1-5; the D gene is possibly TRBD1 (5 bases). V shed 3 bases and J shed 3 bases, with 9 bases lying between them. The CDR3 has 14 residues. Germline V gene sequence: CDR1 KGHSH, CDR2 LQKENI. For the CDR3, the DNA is TGTGCCAGCTCACCTGACAGAGACAATCAGCCCCAGCATTTT. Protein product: CASSPDRDNQPQHF.

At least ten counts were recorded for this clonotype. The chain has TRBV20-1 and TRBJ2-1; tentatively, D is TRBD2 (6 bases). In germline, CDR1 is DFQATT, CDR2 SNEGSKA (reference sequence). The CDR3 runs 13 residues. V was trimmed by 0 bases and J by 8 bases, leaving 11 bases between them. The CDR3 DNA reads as TGCAGTGCTAGAGAGCCTAGCGTCGATGAGCAGTTCTTC. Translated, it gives CSAREPSVDEQFF.

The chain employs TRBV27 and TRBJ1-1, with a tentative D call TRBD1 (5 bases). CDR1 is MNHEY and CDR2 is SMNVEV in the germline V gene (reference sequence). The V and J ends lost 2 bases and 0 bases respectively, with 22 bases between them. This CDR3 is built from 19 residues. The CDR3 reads CASSLRGPGELFMNTEAFF. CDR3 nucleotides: TGTGCCAGCAGTTTAAGGGGACCGGGTGAGTTGTTCATGAACACTGAAGCTTTCTTT.

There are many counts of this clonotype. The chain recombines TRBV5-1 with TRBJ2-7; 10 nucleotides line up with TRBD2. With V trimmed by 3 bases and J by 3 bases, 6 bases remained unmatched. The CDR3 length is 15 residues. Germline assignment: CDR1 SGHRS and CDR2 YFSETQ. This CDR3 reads CASSWGLASIYEQYF. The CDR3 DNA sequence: TGCGCCAGCAGCTGGGGACTAGCGAGTATCTACGAGCAGTACTTC.

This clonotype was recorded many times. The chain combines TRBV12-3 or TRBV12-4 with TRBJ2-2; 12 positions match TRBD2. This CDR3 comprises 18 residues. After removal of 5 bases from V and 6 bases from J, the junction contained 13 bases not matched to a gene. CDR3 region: CASSRLAGDLRRSGELFF. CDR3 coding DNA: TGTGCCAGCAGTCGACTAGCGGGAGATCTAAGGCGGTCCGGGGAGCTGTTTTTT.

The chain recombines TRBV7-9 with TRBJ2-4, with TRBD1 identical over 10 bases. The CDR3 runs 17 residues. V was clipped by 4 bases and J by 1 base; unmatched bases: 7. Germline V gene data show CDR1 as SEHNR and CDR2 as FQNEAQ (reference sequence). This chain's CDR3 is CASSSDRGQGAKNIQYF. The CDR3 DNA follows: TGTGCCAGCAGCTCTGACAGGGGGCAGGGGGCCAAAAACATTCAGTACTTC.

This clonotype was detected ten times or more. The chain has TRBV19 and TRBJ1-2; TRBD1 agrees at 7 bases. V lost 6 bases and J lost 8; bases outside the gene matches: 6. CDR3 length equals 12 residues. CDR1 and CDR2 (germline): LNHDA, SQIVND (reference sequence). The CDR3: CASRGDRQGYTF. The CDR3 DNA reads TGTGCCAGTAGGGGGGACAGACAAGGCTACACCTTC.

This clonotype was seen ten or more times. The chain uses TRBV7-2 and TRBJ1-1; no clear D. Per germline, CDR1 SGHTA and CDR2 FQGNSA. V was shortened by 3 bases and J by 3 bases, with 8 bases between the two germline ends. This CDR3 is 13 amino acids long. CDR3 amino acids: CASSFGRYTEAFF. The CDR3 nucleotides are TGTGCCAGCAGCTTTGGGCGGTACACTGAAGCTTTCTTT.

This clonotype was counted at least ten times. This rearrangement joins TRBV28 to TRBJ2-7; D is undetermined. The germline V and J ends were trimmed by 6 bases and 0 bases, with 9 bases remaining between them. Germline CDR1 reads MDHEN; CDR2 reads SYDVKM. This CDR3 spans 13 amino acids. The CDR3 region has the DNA TGTGCCAGCAGGGTCTTTAGCTCCTACGAGCAGTACTTC. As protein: CASRVFSSYEQYF.

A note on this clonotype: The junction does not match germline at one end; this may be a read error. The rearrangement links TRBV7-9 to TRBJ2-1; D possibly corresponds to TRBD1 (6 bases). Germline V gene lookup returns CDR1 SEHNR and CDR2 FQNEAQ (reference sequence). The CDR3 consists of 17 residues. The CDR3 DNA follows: TGTGCCAGCAGCTCCAGTGGGGGCCCGAGCTCCTACAATGAGCAGCTCTTC. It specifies CASSSSGGPSSYNEQLF.

CDR3 residues: CASTRLDNSYEQYF. The CDR3 DNA reads as TGTGCCAGCACACGCCTGGACAACTCCTACGAGCAGTACTTC. The V gene is TRBV28, the J gene TRBJ2-7; TRBD1 might be the D (5 bases). Germline loops: CDR1 MDHEN, CDR2 SYDVKM. The CDR3 consists of 14 residues. The V end was cut by 7 bases, the J end by 0 bases, with 13 bases between.

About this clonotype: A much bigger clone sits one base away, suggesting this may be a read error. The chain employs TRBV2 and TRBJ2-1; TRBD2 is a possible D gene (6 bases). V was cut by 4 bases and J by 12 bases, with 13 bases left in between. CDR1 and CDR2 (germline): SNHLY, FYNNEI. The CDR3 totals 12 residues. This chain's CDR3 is CASSGEVGGQFF. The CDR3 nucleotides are TGTGCCAGCAGTGGGGAGGTGGGGGGGCAGTTCTTC.

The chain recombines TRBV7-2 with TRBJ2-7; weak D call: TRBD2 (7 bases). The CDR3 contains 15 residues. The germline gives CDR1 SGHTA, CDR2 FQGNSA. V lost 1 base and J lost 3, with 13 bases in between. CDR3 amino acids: CASSLDGGAFYEQYF. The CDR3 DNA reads TGTGCCAGCAGCTTAGATGGGGGGGCCTTCTACGAGCAGTACTTC. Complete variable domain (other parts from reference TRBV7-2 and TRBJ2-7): GAGVSQSPSNKVTEKGKDVELRCDPISGHTALYWYRQSLGQGLEFLIYFQGNSAPDKSGLPSDRFSAERTGGSVSTLTIQRTQQEDSAVYLCASSLDGGAFYEQYFGPGTRLTVT.

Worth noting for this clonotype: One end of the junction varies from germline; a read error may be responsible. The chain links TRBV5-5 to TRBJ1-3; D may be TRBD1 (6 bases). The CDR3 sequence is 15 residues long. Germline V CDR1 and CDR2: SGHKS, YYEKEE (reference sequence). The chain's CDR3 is CASSGSTGLRNTIYF. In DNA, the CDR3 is TGCGCCAGCAGCGGCAGTACAGGGTTGAGGAACACCATATATTTT.

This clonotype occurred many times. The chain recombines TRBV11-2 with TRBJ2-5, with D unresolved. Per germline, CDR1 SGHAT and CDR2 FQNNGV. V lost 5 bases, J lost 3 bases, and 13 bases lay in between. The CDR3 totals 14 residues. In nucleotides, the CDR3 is TGTGCCAGCAGCCTACTCGGGTTGGAAGAGACCCAGTACTTC. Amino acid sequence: CASSLLGLEETQYF.

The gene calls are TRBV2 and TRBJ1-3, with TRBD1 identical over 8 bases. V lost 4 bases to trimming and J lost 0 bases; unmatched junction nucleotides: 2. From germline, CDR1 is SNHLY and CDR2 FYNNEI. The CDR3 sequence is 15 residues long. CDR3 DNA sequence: TGTGCCAGCAGTGGGGACAGGAACTCTGGAAACACCATATATTTT. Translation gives CASSGDRNSGNTIYF.

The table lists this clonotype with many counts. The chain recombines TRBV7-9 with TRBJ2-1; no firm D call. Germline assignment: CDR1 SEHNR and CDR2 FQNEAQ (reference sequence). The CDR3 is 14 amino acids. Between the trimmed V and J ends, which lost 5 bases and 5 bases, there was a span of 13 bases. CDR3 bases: TGTGCCAGCAGCGACACCTACTACGACAATGAGCAGTTCTTC. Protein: CASSDTYYDNEQFF.

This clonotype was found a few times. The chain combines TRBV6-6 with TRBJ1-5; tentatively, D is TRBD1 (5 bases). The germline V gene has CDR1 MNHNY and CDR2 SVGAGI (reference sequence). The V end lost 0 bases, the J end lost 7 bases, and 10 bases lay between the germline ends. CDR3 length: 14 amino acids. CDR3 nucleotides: TGTGCCAGCAGTTACTCGGACAACCGGCAGCCCCAGCATTTT. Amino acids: CASSYSDNRQPQHF.

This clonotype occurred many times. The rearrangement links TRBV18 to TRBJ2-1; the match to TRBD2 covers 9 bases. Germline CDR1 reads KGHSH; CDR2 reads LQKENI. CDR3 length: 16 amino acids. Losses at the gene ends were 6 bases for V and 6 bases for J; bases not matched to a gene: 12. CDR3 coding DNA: TGTGCCAGCTCCCTCGATGCGGGAGGGGACAGCAATGAGCAGTTCTTC. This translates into CASSLDAGGDSNEQFF.

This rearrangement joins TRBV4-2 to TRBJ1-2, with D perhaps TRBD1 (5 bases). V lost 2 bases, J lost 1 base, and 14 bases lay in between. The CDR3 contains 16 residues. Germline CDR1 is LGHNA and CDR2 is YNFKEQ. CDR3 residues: CASSQFIQGVNYGYTF. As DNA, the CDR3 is TGTGCCAGCAGCCAATTTATCCAGGGAGTTAACTATGGCTACACCTTC.

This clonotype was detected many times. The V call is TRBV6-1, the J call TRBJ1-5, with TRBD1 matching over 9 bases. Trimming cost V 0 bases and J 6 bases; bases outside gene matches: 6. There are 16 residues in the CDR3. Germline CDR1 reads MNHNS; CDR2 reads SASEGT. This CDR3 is CASSEAHRGHGQPQHF. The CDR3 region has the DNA TGTGCCAGCAGTGAAGCCCACAGGGGGCACGGTCAGCCCCAGCATTTT.